Reported below is one TCR beta chain. Antigen: not known. The source of the sample is a study of cytomegalovirus exposure and HLA in healthy donors. Study-wide results and caveats: Later on, analysis showed that most CMV-associated TCR beta chains appeared to be HLA-restricted. For cytomegalovirus status, the classifier reportedly gave diagnoses with high specificity and sensitivity.

Germline CDR1 SGHRS, CDR2 YFSETQ. The CDR3 runs 17 residues. The V segment lost 5 bases and the J segment 2 bases; nucleotides outside the gene matches: 8. The PCR used 60 Vbeta and 13 Jbeta primers. Profiling relied on immunoSEQ multiplex PCR, and the TCRdb table lists in-frame clones only, not all of them. Its table lists 200,000 to 250,000 clones. The rearrangement links TRBV5-1 to TRBJ2-3; 13 bases line up with TRBD2. Material for sequencing was PBMCs. This TCR derives from a woman aged 30 to 39 in good health and CMV-seropositive. The CDR3 protein is CASRSGTSGIVTDTQYF. The CDR3 DNA reads as TGCGCCAGCAGATCAGGGACTAGCGGGATCGTCACAGATACGCAGTATTTT.